This T cell receptor beta chain derives from a study of blood T cells in healthy people across ages. Study-level results: Observed TCR beta diversity per million T cells went down as age went up. This fall followed a roughly linear course with age. Higher diversity, along with more naive CD4+ cells, distinguished long-lived donors from aged donors. Underestimates were what the diversity estimates from one million T cells were considered to be.

Details on this clonotype: Its antigen remains unknown.

With a J-beta primer mix and a sample-barcoded 5' primer, a second PCR ran roughly 6 to 11 cycles. TCRdb itself ran the 5' RACE reads through MiXCR, one entry per CDR3 protein. The table lists 800,000 to 1,000,000 distinct CDR3 sequences, 40% to 60% of them singletons. The CDR3 length is 16 residues. The germline V and J ends were trimmed by 1 base and 0 bases, with 13 bases remaining between them. The germline V gene has CDR1 LGHDT and CDR2 YNNKEL (reference sequence). The sample comprised blood. V gene TRBV3-1 combines with J gene TRBJ2-7; the D is unclear. This sequence was found in a young man in good health. For the CDR3, the DNA is TGTGCCAGCAGCCAAGTCACGCGAGCCGCCTCCTACGAGCAGTACTTC. It specifies CASSQVTRAASYEQYF.